This T cell receptor beta chain was captured in a study of control samples from healthy donors and cancer patients. V lost 4 bases, J lost 7 bases, and 17 bases lay in between. The germline V gene encodes CDR1 SGHRS and CDR2 YFSETQ. The length of the CDR3 is 15 residues. Clones were sequenced by immunoSEQ multiplex PCR, and TCRdb holds only the in-frame ones, with some missing. This table holds 120,000 to 150,000 clones, roughly 92% found once. The rearrangement joins TRBV5-1 to TRBJ2-2, with a tentative D call TRBD1 (5 bases). The TCR was taken from a man aged 25 to 40 in good health. The sample was blood. CDR3 in amino acids: CASSPGQGYGGELFF. The CDR3, as DNA: TGCGCCAGCAGCCCTGGACAAGGTTATGGCGGGGAGCTGTTTTTT.